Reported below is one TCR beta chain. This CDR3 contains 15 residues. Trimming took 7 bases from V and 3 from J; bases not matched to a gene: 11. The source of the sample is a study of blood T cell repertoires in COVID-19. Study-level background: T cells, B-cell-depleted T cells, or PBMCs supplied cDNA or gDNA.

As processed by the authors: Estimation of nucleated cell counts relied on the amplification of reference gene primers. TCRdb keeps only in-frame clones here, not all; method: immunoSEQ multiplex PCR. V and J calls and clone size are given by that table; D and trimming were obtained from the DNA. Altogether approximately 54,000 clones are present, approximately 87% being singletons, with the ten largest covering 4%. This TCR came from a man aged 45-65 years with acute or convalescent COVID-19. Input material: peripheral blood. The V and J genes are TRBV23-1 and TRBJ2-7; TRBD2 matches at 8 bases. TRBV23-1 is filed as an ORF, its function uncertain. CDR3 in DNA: TGCGCCAGCACCCCTTCGGGGGGGGCGGACTACGAGCAGTACTTC. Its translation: CASTPSGGADYEQYF.